This T cell receptor beta chain was identified in a study of graft-versus-host responses after intestinal transplantation. Looking at the study overall: The transplants performed in recipients were multivisceral, liver-intestinal, or isolated intestinal.

Repertoires were generated with immunoSEQ multiplex PCR, while TCRdb's copy carries only in-frame clones and drops some. The table lists about 120,000 clones, 90% of them singletons. Findings and limits, study-wide: Recipient marrow held GvH clones, some first seen in ileum or blood. Declines in HvG clones occurring early post-transplant were associated with peak circulating GvH clone levels.

A word on this clone: Its antigen is currently unknown.

CDR1 MGHRA and CDR2 YSYEKL come from the germline V gene. The CDR3 is made up of 15 amino acids. V shed 2 bases and J 4 bases; nucleotides not matched to a gene: 4. This clonotype originated in a human donor who received an intestinal transplant. The sample here was unstimulated CD4+ T cells sorted from spleen or lymph node cells, taken before intestinal transplant. The rearrangement links TRBV4-1 to TRBJ2-5; 10 bases map to TRBD2. The CDR3 region has the DNA TGCGCCAGCAGCCAACTAGCGGGAGTACGAGAGACCCAGTACTTC. Protein sequence: CASSQLAGVRETQYF.